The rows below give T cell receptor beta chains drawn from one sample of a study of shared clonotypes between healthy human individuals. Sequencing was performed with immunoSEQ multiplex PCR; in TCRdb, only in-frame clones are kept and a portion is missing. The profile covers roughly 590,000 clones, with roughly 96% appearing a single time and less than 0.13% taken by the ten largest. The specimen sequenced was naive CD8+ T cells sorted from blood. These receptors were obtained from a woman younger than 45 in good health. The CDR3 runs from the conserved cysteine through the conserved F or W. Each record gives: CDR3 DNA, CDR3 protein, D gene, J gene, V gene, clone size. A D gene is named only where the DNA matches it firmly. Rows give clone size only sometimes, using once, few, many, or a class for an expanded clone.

TGTGCCAGCACCCAAACTAGCGGGAGTTTCCACGAGCAGTACTTC	CASTQTSGSFHEQYF	TRBD2	TRBJ2-7	TRBV27	NA
TGTGCCAGCAGCTTGGGGGTTGGCCCTGAAGCTTTCTTT	CASSLGVGPEAFF	NA	TRBJ1-1	TRBV5-6	NA
TGTGCCAGCACTAGCGGGAGTCGAACAGATACGCAGTATTTT	CASTSGSRTDTQYF	TRBD2	TRBJ2-3	TRBV28	NA
TGTGCCAGCAGCCGGGACGCCTATTCCTACAATGAGCAGTTCTTC	CASSRDAYSYNEQFF	NA	TRBJ2-1	TRBV7-6	NA
TGTGCCAGCAGTTTCGGCAGGGCCACTGAAGCTTTCTTT	CASSFGRATEAFF	NA	TRBJ1-1	TRBV28	once
TGTGCCAGCAGTTTACTACGCGGCAGGGTGAATGAGCAGTTCTTC	CASSLLRGRVNEQFF	NA	TRBJ2-1	TRBV27	once
TGTGCCAGCACAGGGTGGGACACTGAAGCTTTCTTT	CASTGWDTEAFF	NA	TRBJ1-1	TRBV6-1	NA
TGTGCCAGCAGTTTATCGGGACAGGCTAACTATGGCTACACCTTC	CASSLSGQANYGYTF	TRBD1	TRBJ1-2	TRBV27	NA
TGTGCCATCAGTTCTGAAACTGACGTATCGGAGACTGAAGCTTTCTTT	CAISSETDVSETEAFF	NA	TRBJ1-1	TRBV10-3	once
TGTGCCAGTAGTATATTTCTAGGCGAAACCTACAATGAGCAGTTCTTC	CASSIFLGETYNEQFF	NA	TRBJ2-1	TRBV19	NA
TGTGCCAGCAGTTTGAGTTCTCAAGCAACGCGGGAGACCCAGTACTTC	CASSLSSQATRETQYF	NA	TRBJ2-5	TRBV28	NA
TGTGCCAGCAGAGACAGCCAGTACACCGGGGAGCTGTTTTTT	CASRDSQYTGELFF	NA	TRBJ2-2	TRBV6-5	NA
TGTGCCAGCACTAGCGGAGGGGAGGGAGAGACCCAGTACTTC	CASTSGGEGETQYF	TRBD2	TRBJ2-5	TRBV7-9	NA
TGTGCCAGCAGCCTGGGATTTGAAGCTTTCTTT	CASSLGFEAFF	NA	TRBJ1-1	TRBV7-9	NA